The clone carrying this T cell receptor beta chain turned up a few times. This record comes from a study of CD8 T cells in ankylosing spondylitis. There are 16 residues in the CDR3. In germline, CDR1 is SGHTA, CDR2 FQGNSA. V lost 4 bases and J 1 base, leaving 15 bases between the germline ends. TCRdb re-analysed the 5' RACE reads in MiXCR, keeping a single row per CDR3 protein. Of 150,000 or so distinct CDR3 sequences in the sample, roughly 12% were seen once. V and J are TRBV7-2 and TRBJ2-3; possibly TRBD2 for D (5 bases). The specimen sequenced was blood, either unsorted or a sorted T cell fraction (not recorded which). This clonotype was sampled from a male donor with ankylosing spondylitis or in good health (not recorded which). CDR3 sequence: CASSSSPGIGTDTQYF. The CDR3 region has the DNA TGTGCCAGCAGCTCCTCCCCGGGGATAGGCACAGATACGCAGTATTTT.